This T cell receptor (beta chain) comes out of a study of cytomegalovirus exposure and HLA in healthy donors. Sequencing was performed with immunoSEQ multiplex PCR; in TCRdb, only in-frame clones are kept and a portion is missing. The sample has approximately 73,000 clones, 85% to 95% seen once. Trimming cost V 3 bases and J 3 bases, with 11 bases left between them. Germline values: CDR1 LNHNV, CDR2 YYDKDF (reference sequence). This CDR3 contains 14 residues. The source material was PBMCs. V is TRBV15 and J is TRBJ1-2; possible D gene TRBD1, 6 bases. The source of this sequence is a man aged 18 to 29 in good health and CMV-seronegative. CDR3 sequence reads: CATSRVTGYYGYTF. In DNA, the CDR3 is TGTGCCACCAGCAGGGTAACAGGGTACTATGGCTACACCTTC.